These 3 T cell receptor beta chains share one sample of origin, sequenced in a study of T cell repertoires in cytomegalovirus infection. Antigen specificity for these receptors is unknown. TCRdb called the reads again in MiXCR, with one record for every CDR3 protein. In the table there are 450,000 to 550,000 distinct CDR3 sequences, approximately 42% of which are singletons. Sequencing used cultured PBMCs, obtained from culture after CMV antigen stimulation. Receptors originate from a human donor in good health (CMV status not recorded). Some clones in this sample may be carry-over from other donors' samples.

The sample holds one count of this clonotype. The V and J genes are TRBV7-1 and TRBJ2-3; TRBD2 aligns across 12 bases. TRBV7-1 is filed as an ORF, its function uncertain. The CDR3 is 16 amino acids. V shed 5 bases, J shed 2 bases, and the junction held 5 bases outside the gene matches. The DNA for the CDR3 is TGTGCCAGCAGCGCCCGGACTAGCGGGAACACAGATACGCAGTATTTT. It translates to CASSARTSGNTDTQYF.

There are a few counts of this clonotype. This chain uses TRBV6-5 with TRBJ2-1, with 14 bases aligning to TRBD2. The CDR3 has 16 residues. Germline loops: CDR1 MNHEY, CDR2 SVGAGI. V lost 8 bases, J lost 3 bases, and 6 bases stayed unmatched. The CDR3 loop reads CASSRGTSGSYNEQFF. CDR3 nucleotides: TGTGCCAGCTCCCGAGGGACTAGCGGGAGCTACAATGAGCAGTTCTTC.

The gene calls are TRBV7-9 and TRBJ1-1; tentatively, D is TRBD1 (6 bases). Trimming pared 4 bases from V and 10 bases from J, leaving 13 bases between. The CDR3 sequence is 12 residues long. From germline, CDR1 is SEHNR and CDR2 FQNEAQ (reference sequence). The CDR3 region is CASSYDRLAAFF. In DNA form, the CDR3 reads TGTGCCAGCAGCTACGACAGGCTCGCAGCTTTCTTT.